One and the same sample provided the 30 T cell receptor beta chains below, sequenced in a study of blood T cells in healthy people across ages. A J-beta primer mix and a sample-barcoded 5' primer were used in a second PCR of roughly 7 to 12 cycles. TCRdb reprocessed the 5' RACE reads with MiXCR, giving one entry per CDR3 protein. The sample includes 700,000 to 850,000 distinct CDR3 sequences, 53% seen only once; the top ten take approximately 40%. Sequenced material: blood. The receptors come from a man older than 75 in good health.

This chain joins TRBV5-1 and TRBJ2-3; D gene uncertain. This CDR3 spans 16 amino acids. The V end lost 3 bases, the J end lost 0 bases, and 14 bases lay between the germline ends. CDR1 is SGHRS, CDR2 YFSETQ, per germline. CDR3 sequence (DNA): TGCGCCAGCAGCTCCTTTGGCAGCGCTAGCACAGATACGCAGTATTTT. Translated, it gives CASSSFGSASTDTQYF.

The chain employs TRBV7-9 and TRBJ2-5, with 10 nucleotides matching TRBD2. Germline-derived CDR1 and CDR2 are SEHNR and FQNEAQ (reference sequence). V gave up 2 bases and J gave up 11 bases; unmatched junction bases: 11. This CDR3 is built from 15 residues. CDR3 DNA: TGTGCCAGCAGCTTATCAAGCGGGAGGGCAGAGGAGCAGTACTTC. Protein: CASSLSSGRAEEQYF.

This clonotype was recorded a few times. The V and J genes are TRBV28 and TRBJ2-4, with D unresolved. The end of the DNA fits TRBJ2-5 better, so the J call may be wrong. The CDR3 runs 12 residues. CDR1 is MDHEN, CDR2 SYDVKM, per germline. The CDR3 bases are TGTGCCAGCAGTTTATATCAAGAGACCCAGTACTTC. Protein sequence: CASSLYQETQYF.

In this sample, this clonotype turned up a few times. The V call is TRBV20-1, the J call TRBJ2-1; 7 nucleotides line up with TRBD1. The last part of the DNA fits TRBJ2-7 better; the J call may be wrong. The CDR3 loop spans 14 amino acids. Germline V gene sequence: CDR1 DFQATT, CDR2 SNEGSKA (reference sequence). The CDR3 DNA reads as TGCAGTGCAGCGACAGGGATGATCTACAATGAGCAGTACTTC. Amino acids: CSAATGMIYNEQYF.

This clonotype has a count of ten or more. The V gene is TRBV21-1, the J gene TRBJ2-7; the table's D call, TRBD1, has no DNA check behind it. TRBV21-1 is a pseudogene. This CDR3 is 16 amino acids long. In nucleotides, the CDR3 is TGTGCCAGCAGCACTCCCAGGGGGCGTAGGGACTACGAGCAGTACTTC. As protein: CASSTPRGRRDYEQYF.

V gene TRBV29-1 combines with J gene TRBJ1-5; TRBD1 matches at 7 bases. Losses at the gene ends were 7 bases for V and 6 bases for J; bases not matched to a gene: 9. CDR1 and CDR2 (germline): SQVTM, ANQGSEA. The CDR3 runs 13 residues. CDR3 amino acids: CSGAKGAGQPQHF. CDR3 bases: TGCAGCGGGGCGAAGGGGGCGGGTCAGCCCCAGCATTTT.

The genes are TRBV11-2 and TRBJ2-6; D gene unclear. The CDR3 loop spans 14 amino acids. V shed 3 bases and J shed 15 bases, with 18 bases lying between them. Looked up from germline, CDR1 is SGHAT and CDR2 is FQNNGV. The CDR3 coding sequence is TGTGCCAGCAGCTTCCCGTGGGAAAAACGTGGCCTGACTTTC. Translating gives CASSFPWEKRGLTF.

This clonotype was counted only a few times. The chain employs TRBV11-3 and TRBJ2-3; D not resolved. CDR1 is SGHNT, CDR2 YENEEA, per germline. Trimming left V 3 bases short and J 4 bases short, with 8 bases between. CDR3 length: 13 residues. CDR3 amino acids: CASSFEFSDTQYF. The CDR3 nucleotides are TGTGCCAGCAGCTTTGAGTTTTCAGATACGCAGTATTTT.

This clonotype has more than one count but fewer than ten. The CDR3 is CASSLVRPVSSYNEQFF. CDR3 in DNA: TGTGCCAGCAGCTTGGTACGACCGGTTTCCTCCTACAATGAGCAGTTCTTC. The chain uses TRBV5-6 and TRBJ2-1, with unresolved D. Germline lookup yields CDR1 SGHDT and CDR2 YYEEEE. This CDR3 contains 17 residues. V was cut by 0 bases and J by 0 bases, with 13 bases left in between.

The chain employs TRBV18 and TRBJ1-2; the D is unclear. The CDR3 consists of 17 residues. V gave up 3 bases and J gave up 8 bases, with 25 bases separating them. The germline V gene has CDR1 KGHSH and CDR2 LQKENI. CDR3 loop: CASSPSLGLNTAGGYTF. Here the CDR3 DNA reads TGTGCCAGCTCACCTTCTCTGGGTCTTAACACCGCCGGAGGCTACACCTTC.

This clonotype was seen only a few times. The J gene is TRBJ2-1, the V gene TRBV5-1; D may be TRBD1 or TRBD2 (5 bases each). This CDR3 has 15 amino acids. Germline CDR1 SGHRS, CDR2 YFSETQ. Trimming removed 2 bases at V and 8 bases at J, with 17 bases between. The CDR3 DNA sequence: TGCGCCAGCAGCTTCCGGGACGGGATTGGCGATGAGCAGTTCTTC. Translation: CASSFRDGIGDEQFF.

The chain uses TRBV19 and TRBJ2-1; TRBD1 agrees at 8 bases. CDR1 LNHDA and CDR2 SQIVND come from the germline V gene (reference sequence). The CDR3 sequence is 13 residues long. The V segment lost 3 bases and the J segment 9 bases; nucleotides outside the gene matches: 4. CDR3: CASSIDRGSEQFF. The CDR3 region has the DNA TGTGCCAGTAGTATCGACAGGGGAAGTGAGCAGTTCTTC.

The CDR3 nucleotides are TGCAGTGCTAGAGCGGACAGGGGTAATACCAACGTCCTGACTTTC. Protein product: CSARADRGNTNVLTF. This rearrangement joins TRBV20-1 to TRBJ2-6, with 9 bases identical to TRBD1. Trimming took 1 base from V and 8 from J; bases not matched to a gene: 6. The germline CDR1 and CDR2 sequences are DFQATT and SNEGSKA (reference sequence). The length of the CDR3 is 15 residues.

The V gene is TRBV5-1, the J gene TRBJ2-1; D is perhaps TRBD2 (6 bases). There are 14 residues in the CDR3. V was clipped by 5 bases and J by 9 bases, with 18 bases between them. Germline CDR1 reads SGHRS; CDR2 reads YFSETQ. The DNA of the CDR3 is TGCGCCAGCAGTCGCCATGATGGGGGAGGTGAGCAGTTCTTC. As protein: CASSRHDGGGEQFF. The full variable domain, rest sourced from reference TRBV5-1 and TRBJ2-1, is KAGVTQTPRYLIKTRGQQVTLSCSPISGHRSVSWYQQTPGQGLQFLFEYFSETQRNKGNFPGRFSGRQFSNSRSEMNVSTLELGDSALYLCASSRHDGGGEQFFGPGTRLTVL.

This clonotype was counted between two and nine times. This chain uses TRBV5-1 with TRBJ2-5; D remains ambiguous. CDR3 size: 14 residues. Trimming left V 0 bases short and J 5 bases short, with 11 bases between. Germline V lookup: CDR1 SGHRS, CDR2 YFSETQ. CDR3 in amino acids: CASSLASQVETQYF. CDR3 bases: TGCGCCAGCAGCTTGGCGTCGCAGGTGGAGACCCAGTACTTC.

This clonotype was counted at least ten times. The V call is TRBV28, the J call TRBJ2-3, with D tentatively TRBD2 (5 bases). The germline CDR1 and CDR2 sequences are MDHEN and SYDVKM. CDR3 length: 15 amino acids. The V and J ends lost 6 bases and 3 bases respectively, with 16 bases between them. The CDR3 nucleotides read TGTGCCAGCAGCAATTCCGCCGGCGGGACAGATACGCAGTATTTT. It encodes CASSNSAGGTDTQYF.

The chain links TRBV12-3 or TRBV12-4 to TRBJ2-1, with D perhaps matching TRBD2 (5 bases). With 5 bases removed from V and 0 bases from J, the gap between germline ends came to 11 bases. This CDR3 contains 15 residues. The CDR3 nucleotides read TGTGCCAGCAGTGCCCTCCGGGACTCCTACAATGAGCAGTTCTTC. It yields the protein CASSALRDSYNEQFF.

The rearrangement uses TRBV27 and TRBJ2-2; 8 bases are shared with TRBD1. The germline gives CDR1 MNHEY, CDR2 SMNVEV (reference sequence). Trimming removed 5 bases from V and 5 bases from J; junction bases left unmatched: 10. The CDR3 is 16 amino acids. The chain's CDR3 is CASSISRTGSTGELFF. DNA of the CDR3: TGTGCCAGCAGTATCTCCCGGACAGGGAGTACCGGGGAGCTGTTTTTT.

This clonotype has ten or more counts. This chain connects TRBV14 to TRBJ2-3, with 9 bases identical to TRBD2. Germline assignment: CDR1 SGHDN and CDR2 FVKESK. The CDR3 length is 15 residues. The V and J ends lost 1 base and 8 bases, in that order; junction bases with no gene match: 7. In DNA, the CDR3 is TGTGCCAGCAGCCAAGTTGGGCTAGCGGGAAGTACGCAGTATTTT. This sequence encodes CASSQVGLAGSTQYF.

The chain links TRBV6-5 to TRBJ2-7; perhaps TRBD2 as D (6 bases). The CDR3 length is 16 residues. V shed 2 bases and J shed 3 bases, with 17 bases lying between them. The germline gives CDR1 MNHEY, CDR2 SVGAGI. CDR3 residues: CASSYRGSSTSYEQYF. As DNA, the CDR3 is TGTGCCAGCAGTTACCGGGGGAGTTCGACTAGCTACGAGCAGTACTTC.

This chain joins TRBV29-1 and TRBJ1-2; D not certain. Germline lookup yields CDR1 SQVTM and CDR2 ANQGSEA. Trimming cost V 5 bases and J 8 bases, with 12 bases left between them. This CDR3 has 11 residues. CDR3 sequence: CSVRRQGGYTF. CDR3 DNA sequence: TGCAGCGTTAGGCGACAAGGGGGCTACACCTTC.

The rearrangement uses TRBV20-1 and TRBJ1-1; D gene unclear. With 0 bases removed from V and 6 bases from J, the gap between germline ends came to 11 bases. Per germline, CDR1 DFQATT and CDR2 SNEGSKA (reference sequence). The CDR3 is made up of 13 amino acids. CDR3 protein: CSARDPARAEAFF. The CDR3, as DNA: TGCAGTGCTAGAGATCCGGCGAGGGCTGAAGCTTTCTTT.

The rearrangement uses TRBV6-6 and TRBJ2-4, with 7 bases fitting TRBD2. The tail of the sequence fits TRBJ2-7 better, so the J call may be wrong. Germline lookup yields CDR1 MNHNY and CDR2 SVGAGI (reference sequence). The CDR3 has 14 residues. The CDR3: CASRSSGRPYEQYF. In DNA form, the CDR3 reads TGTGCCAGCAGGAGTAGCGGGCGGCCTTACGAGCAGTACTTC.

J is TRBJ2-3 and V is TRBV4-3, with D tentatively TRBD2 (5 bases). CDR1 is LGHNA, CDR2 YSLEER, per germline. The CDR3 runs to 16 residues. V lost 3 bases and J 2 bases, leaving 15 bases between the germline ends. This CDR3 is CASSQDGADYTDTQYF. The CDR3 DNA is TGCGCCAGCAGCCAGGATGGAGCGGATTACACAGATACGCAGTATTTT.

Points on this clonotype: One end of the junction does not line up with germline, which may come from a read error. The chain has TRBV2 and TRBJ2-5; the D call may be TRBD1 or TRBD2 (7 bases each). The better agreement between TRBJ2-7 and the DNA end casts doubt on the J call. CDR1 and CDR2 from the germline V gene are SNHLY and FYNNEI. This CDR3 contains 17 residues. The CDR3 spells CAISLTKDRPGGYEQYF. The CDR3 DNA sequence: TGTGCCATCAGTTTAACTAAGGACAGGCCGGGGGGCTACGAGCAGTACTTC.

CDR3 residues: CASSKARNSRDARASGANVLTF. The CDR3 DNA is TGTGCCAGTAGCAAAGCGCGAAATTCTCGGGACGCACGGGCCTCTGGGGCCAACGTCCTGACTTTC. J is TRBJ2-6 and V is TRBV21-1; the tabulated D call, TRBD1, remains unverified against the DNA. TRBV21-1 is designated a pseudogene. This CDR3 region has 22 residues.

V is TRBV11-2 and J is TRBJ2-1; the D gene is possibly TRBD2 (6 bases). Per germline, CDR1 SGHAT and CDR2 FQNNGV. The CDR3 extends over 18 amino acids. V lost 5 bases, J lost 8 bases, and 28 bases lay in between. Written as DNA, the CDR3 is TGTGCCAGCAGCCCACTGAAGTCGGGATCTAGCGTCCCCCATGAGCAGTTCTTC. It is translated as CASSPLKSGSSVPHEQFF.

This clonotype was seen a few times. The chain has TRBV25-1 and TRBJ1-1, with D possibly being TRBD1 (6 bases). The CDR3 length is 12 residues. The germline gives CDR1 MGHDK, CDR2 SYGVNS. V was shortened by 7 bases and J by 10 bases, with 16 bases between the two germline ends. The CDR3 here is CASKTGGGRAFF. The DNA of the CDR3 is TGTGCCAGCAAGACAGGCGGAGGTAGAGCTTTCTTT.

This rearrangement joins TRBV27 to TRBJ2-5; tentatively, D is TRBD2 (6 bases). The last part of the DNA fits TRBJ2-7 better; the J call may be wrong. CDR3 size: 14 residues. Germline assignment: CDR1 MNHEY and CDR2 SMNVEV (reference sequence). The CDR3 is CASSPLSGLYEQYF. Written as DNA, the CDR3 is TGTGCCAGCAGTCCCCTATCGGGACTTTACGAGCAGTACTTC.

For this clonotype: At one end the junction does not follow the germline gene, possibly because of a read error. CDR3 coding DNA: TGTGCCGGCAGCCAAGATCTGATGGGGGGCGTTTGGTCCTACGAGCAGTACTTC. Translated, it gives CAGSQDLMGGVWSYEQYF. The chain employs TRBV4-2 and TRBJ2-7, with D perhaps assigned TRBD1 or TRBD2 (6 bases each). This CDR3 spans 18 amino acids. Germline CDR1 reads LGHNA; CDR2 reads YNFKEQ.